This entry concerns a single T cell receptor (beta chain). What it binds is unknown. V was pared by 0 bases and J by 0 bases, with 9 bases between. This CDR3 has 15 residues. Germline V gives CDR1 MNHEY, CDR2 SVGEGT. These data come from a study of T cell responses to AZD1222 COVID-19 vaccine. Findings and caveats of the study: An increase in Spike-specific TCR breadth and depth was observed after two AZD1222 doses.

Profiling relied on immunoSEQ multiplex PCR, and the TCRdb table lists in-frame clones only, not all of them. The table records around 65,000 clones, roughly three quarters of them present only once. The sample in question was peripheral blood, obtained on day 0 of AZD1222 vaccination. The rearrangement links TRBV6-2 or TRBV6-3 to TRBJ2-7; D is unclear. The source is an adult in good health. The CDR3 DNA sequence: TGTGCCAGCAGTTACTCGGAGCAGAGCTCCTACGAGCAGTACTTC. Its translation is CASSYSEQSSYEQYF.